This is a list of T cell receptor beta chains from one sample in a study of vaccination and CD4 T cells after COVID-19. No antigen has been assigned to these receptors. One entry per CDR3 protein, called by TCRdb with MiXCR from the PCR reads. Of 15,000 to 25,000 distinct CDR3 sequences listed, about 60% are singletons. The sequenced material came from CD4+ T cells from blood, cultured in vitro. The source is a human donor who had recovered from COVID-19. The CDR3 runs from the conserved cysteine through the conserved F or W. D genes are given only for firm matches. Not every row has a clone size; where given, it reads once, few, many or a size class.

V gene: TRBV20-1; D gene: -; clone size: -; J gene: TRBJ1-5; CDR3 DNA: TGCAGTGCTAGCCCGGGGAGGAGGCACCAGCCCCAGCATTTT; CDR3 protein: CSASPGRRHQPQHF
V gene: TRBV6-1; D gene: -; clone size: -; J gene: TRBJ2-7; CDR3 DNA: TGTGCCAGCAGTGAACTAGGGGACGAGCAGTACTTC; CDR3 protein: CASSELGDEQYF
V gene: TRBV12-3/TRBV12-4; D gene: TRBD1; clone size: -; J gene: TRBJ1-2; CDR3 DNA: TGTGCCAGCAGTTTAGGGCGGACAGGGGGAGGCTACACCTTC; CDR3 protein: CASSLGRTGGGYTF
V gene: TRBV15; D gene: -; clone size: few; J gene: TRBJ2-1; CDR3 DNA: TGTGCCACCAGCAGAACCACCCACTCCTTCCTAGATGAGCAGTTCTTC; CDR3 protein: CATSRTTHSFLDEQFF
V gene: TRBV7-2; D gene: TRBD2; clone size: -; J gene: TRBJ2-3; CDR3 DNA: TGTGCCAGCAGCTCACGACTAGCGGGGCGCACAGATACGCAGTATTTT; CDR3 protein: CASSSRLAGRTDTQYF
V gene: TRBV6-2/TRBV6-3; D gene: -; clone size: -; J gene: TRBJ2-3; CDR3 DNA: TGTGCCAGCAGTTACCTCGTAGATACGCAGTATTTT; CDR3 protein: CASSYLVDTQYF
V gene: TRBV28; D gene: -; clone size: -; J gene: TRBJ1-2; CDR3 DNA: TGTGCCAGCAGGTCCCTCGGGACCGGAATTCGAGGCTACACCTTC; CDR3 protein: CASRSLGTGIRGYTF
V gene: TRBV7-8; D gene: TRBD2; clone size: -; J gene: TRBJ2-3; CDR3 DNA: TGTGCCAGCAGCTTTAGCGGGAGCCCAGATACGCAGTATTTT; CDR3 protein: CASSFSGSPDTQYF
V gene: TRBV9; D gene: -; clone size: -; J gene: TRBJ1-2; CDR3 DNA: TGTGCCAGCAGCGTAAGTGGGACGGTAAACTATGGCTACACCTTC; CDR3 protein: CASSVSGTVNYGYTF
V gene: TRBV5-1; D gene: TRBD1; clone size: -; J gene: TRBJ2-1; CDR3 DNA: TGCGCCAGCACCCATCCCGGGACAGGGGGTTCGGGAGAGCAGTTCTTC; CDR3 protein: CASTHPGTGGSGEQFF
V gene: TRBV6-5; D gene: -; clone size: few; J gene: TRBJ1-3; CDR3 DNA: TGTGCCAGCAGTTCTTGGACAGCCTCTGGAAACACCATATATTTT; CDR3 protein: CASSSWTASGNTIYF
V gene: TRBV2; D gene: TRBD1; clone size: -; J gene: TRBJ1-5; CDR3 DNA: TGTGCCAGCAGAGAACAGGGGTTGGATACGCCCCAGCATTTT; CDR3 protein: CASREQGLDTPQHF
V gene: TRBV20-1; D gene: -; clone size: few; J gene: TRBJ1-1; CDR3 DNA: TGCAGTGCTAATCCGACGGAGAGGACTGAAGCTTTCTTT; CDR3 protein: CSANPTERTEAFF
V gene: TRBV6-1; D gene: -; clone size: -; J gene: TRBJ2-3; CDR3 DNA: TGTGCCAGCAGTCGGCAGAGTCCAGATACGCAGTATTTT; CDR3 protein: CASSRQSPDTQYF
V gene: TRBV30; D gene: -; clone size: -; J gene: TRBJ2-5; CDR3 DNA: TGTGCCTGGAGTATGGTTCAGAACCAAGAGACCCAGTACTTC; CDR3 protein: CAWSMVQNQETQYF
V gene: TRBV5-1; D gene: -; clone size: -; J gene: TRBJ1-6; CDR3 DNA: TGCGCCAGCAGGGATTCGAGGGCCATCAGCTCACCCCTCCACTTT; CDR3 protein: CASRDSRAISSPLHF
V gene: TRBV7-2; D gene: -; clone size: few; J gene: TRBJ1-2; CDR3 DNA: TGTGCCAGCAGCCCAGACGGCAGCAACTATGGCTACACCTTC; CDR3 protein: CASSPDGSNYGYTF
V gene: TRBV11-2; D gene: TRBD1; clone size: -; J gene: TRBJ1-1; CDR3 DNA: TGTGCCAGCAGCCCTCGACAGGGCGCGAACACTGAAGCTTTCTTT; CDR3 protein: CASSPRQGANTEAFF
V gene: TRBV2; D gene: TRBD2; clone size: -; J gene: TRBJ2-5; CDR3 DNA: TGTGCCAGCAGTGGAGGACTAGCGGGGGGGCAAGAGACCCAGTACTTC; CDR3 protein: CASSGGLAGGQETQYF
V gene: TRBV19; D gene: TRBD1; clone size: -; J gene: TRBJ1-5; CDR3 DNA: TGTGCCAGTACGGACAGGGAGAATCAGCCCCAGCATTTT; CDR3 protein: CASTDRENQPQHF
V gene: TRBV4-1; D gene: -; clone size: -; J gene: TRBJ1-2; CDR3 DNA: TGCGCCAGCAGCTTTCTGGGAAAACCTGGCTACACCTTC; CDR3 protein: CASSFLGKPGYTF
V gene: TRBV7-3; D gene: -; clone size: -; J gene: TRBJ1-1; CDR3 DNA: TGTGCCAGCAGTCGCGGGCTTCCGGGGACTGAAGCTTTCTTT; CDR3 protein: CASSRGLPGTEAFF
V gene: TRBV20-1; D gene: -; clone size: -; J gene: TRBJ1-4; CDR3 DNA: TGCAGTGCTCCTGATGGGGGTTCTAATGAAAAACTGTTTTTT; CDR3 protein: CSAPDGGSNEKLFF
V gene: TRBV21-1; D gene: -; clone size: -; J gene: TRBJ2-1; CDR3 DNA: TGTGCCAGCAGAGGACTAGCGCCTAGCTCCTACAATGAGCAGTTCTTC; CDR3 protein: CASRGLAPSSYNEQFF
V gene: TRBV6-1; D gene: -; clone size: -; J gene: TRBJ1-1; CDR3 DNA: TGTGCCAGCAGCCCAGGGGACACTGAAGCTTTCTTT; CDR3 protein: CASSPGDTEAFF
V gene: TRBV29-1; D gene: -; clone size: -; J gene: TRBJ2-3; CDR3 DNA: TGCAGCGTTGAACCATCCGGACAGCCAGATACGCAGTATTTT; CDR3 protein: CSVEPSGQPDTQYF
V gene: TRBV6-5; D gene: TRBD2; clone size: -; J gene: TRBJ2-2; CDR3 DNA: TGTGCCAGCAGTTCTCCCAGCGGGACCACCGGCGGGGAGCTGTTTTTT; CDR3 protein: CASSSPSGTTGGELFF
V gene: TRBV25-1; D gene: TRBD1; clone size: -; J gene: TRBJ2-1; CDR3 DNA: TGTGCCAGCAGAGATGGACAGGGCTACAATGAGCAGTTCTTC; CDR3 protein: CASRDGQGYNEQFF
V gene: TRBV20-1; D gene: TRBD1; clone size: -; J gene: TRBJ1-6; CDR3 DNA: TGCAGTGCTACCAGGGGGCTCTATAATTCACCCCTCCACTTT; CDR3 protein: CSATRGLYNSPLHF
V gene: TRBV7-2; D gene: TRBD2; clone size: -; J gene: TRBJ2-2; CDR3 DNA: TGTGCCAGCAGCTTAACTAGCGGGAGGGCCACCGGGGAGCTGTTTTTT; CDR3 protein: CASSLTSGRATGELFF
V gene: TRBV6-1; D gene: TRBD2; clone size: -; J gene: TRBJ2-5; CDR3 DNA: TGTGCCAGCAGTGCAAACTTTCGAGGACTAGCCGGGGAGACCCAGTACTTC; CDR3 protein: CASSANFRGLAGETQYF
V gene: TRBV5-1; D gene: -; clone size: -; J gene: TRBJ2-7; CDR3 DNA: TGCGCCAGCAGGAGCGGCTCGACCTACGAGCAGTACTTC; CDR3 protein: CASRSGSTYEQYF
V gene: TRBV15; D gene: -; clone size: few; J gene: TRBJ1-1; CDR3 DNA: TGTGCCACCAGCAGAGATCGGGGGAGGACTGAAGCTTTCTTT; CDR3 protein: CATSRDRGRTEAFF
V gene: TRBV12-3/TRBV12-4; D gene: -; clone size: -; J gene: TRBJ2-5; CDR3 DNA: TGTGCCAGCAGTTTAGAACAGACAGAGACCCAGTACTTC; CDR3 protein: CASSLEQTETQYF
V gene: TRBV11-1; D gene: TRBD1; clone size: -; J gene: TRBJ1-2; CDR3 DNA: TGTGCCAGCAGCAGGGGACAGAACTATGGCTACACCTTC; CDR3 protein: CASSRGQNYGYTF
V gene: TRBV20-1; D gene: TRBD2; clone size: few; J gene: TRBJ2-7; CDR3 DNA: TGCAGTGCCCCGGCGGGGGGGGCGTACGAGCAGTACTTC; CDR3 protein: CSAPAGGAYEQYF
V gene: TRBV24-1; D gene: -; clone size: few; J gene: TRBJ2-2; CDR3 DNA: TGTGCCACCAGTGAGGACAGACCACCCGGAGGGGAGCTGTTTTTT; CDR3 protein: CATSEDRPPGGELFF
V gene: TRBV2; D gene: -; clone size: medium-sized; J gene: TRBJ1-2; CDR3 DNA: TGTGCCAGCAGTGGGGGGGCGGGACGAAGTTATGGCTACACCTTC; CDR3 protein: CASSGGAGRSYGYTF
V gene: TRBV15; D gene: TRBD2; clone size: -; J gene: TRBJ2-7; CDR3 DNA: TGTGCCACCAGCAGAGAAGGCGCTAGCGGGAGGGCCATCTACGAGCAGTACTTC; CDR3 protein: CATSREGASGRAIYEQYF
V gene: TRBV20-1; D gene: TRBD2; clone size: few; J gene: TRBJ2-3; CDR3 DNA: TGCAGTGCTAGCCTCGCGGGAGGGCCCTCAGATACGCAGTATTTT; CDR3 protein: CSASLAGGPSDTQYF
V gene: TRBV11-3; D gene: -; clone size: -; J gene: TRBJ2-2; CDR3 DNA: TGTGCCAGCAGCTTTAGGGGACCGAACACCGGGGAGCTGTTTTTT; CDR3 protein: CASSFRGPNTGELFF
V gene: TRBV20-1; D gene: TRBD1; clone size: medium-sized; J gene: TRBJ1-1; CDR3 DNA: TGCAGTGTCCGACAGGGCGGTGATCCCTTGGGCACTGAAGCTTTCTTT; CDR3 protein: CSVRQGGDPLGTEAFF
V gene: TRBV7-2; D gene: -; clone size: -; J gene: TRBJ1-1; CDR3 DNA: TGTGCCAGCAGCTTAAGGCGGAGGGAGGTTCGGGTACACACTGAAGCTTTCTTT; CDR3 protein: CASSLRRREVRVHTEAFF
V gene: TRBV27; D gene: TRBD2; clone size: -; J gene: TRBJ2-2; CDR3 DNA: TGTGCCAGCAGTCGAATACTAGCGGGAGATCGCACCGGGGAGCTGTTTTTT; CDR3 protein: CASSRILAGDRTGELFF
V gene: TRBV20-1; D gene: -; clone size: -; J gene: TRBJ2-5; CDR3 DNA: TGCAGTGCTACTCGGACAAACCAAGAGACCCAGTACTTC; CDR3 protein: CSATRTNQETQYF